These 27 T cell receptor beta chains were all obtained from the same sample, sequenced in a study of blood T cell repertoires in COVID-19. Method: immunoSEQ multiplex PCR; TCRdb's copy keeps in-frame clones and lacks some. The repertoire holds roughly 330,000 clones, roughly 90% seen once, with approximately 4% in the top ten. Material: peripheral blood. These receptors originate from a woman in her 50s with active or convalescent COVID-19.

The chain employs TRBV6-5 and TRBJ1-5; 8 nucleotides align to TRBD1. Per the germline V gene, CDR1 is MNHEY and CDR2 is SVGAGI. The CDR3 length is 14 residues. Germline trimming cut 5 bases from V and 4 bases from J; bases unmatched to any gene: 4. CDR3 sequence reads: CASSQTGVNQPQHF. The CDR3 nucleotides read TGTGCCAGCAGTCAGACAGGGGTGAATCAGCCCCAGCATTTT.

The gene calls are TRBV4-2 and TRBJ2-7; D possibly corresponds to TRBD2 (6 bases). Looked up from germline, CDR1 is LGHNA and CDR2 is YNFKEQ. Deletions cut 4 bases from V and 2 bases from J, with 15 bases between. The CDR3 has 15 amino acids. CDR3 sequence (DNA): TGTGCCAGCAGCCGAGACATTTCGGGGGCCTACGAGCAGTACTTC. Encoded protein: CASSRDISGAYEQYF.

This clone was counted a single time. V and J are TRBV10-3 and TRBJ1-5; 8 bases fit TRBD1. CDR1 is ENHRY and CDR2 is SYGVKD in the germline V gene. This CDR3 contains 15 residues. The V and J ends lost 6 bases and 5 bases, in that order; junction bases with no gene match: 9. CDR3 nucleotides: TGTGCCATCAGCTGGGGGGCAGGGGGCGATCAGCCCCAGCATTTT. Amino acid sequence: CAISWGAGGDQPQHF.

This chain links TRBV29-1 with TRBJ2-5; 11 bases are shared with TRBD2. V was clipped by 7 bases and J by 3 bases; unmatched bases: 7. CDR3 size: 14 residues. Germline assignment: CDR1 SQVTM and CDR2 ANQGSEA. CDR3 nucleotide sequence: TGCAGCGCCGATAGCGGGAGGGTGGAAGAGACCCAGTACTTC. Amino acids: CSADSGRVEETQYF.

The chain couples TRBV7-2 to TRBJ2-7; possible D gene TRBD1, 5 bases. With 1 base removed from V and 1 base from J, the gap between germline ends came to 17 bases. The CDR3 is 17 residues long. Looked up from germline, CDR1 is SGHTA and CDR2 is FQGNSA. CDR3 loop: CASSLGGRGRASYEQYF. In DNA form, the CDR3 reads TGTGCCAGCAGCTTAGGGGGTAGGGGCAGAGCGTCCTACGAGCAGTACTTC.

The V gene is TRBV6-4, the J gene TRBJ2-3; 12 positions agree with TRBD2. From germline, CDR1 is MRHNA and CDR2 SNTAGT. Losses at the gene ends were 6 bases for V and 6 bases for J; bases not matched to a gene: 4. This CDR3 contains 14 residues. The CDR3 is CASSRLAGADTQYF. The CDR3 nucleotides read TGTGCCAGCAGCCGACTAGCGGGAGCTGATACGCAGTATTTT.

The rearrangement links TRBV6-5 to TRBJ1-2; no clear D. CDR3 length: 15 residues. Germline CDR1 reads MNHEY; CDR2 reads SVGAGI. V was pared by 2 bases and J by 5 bases, with 15 bases between. CDR3 amino acids: CASSYRPGKAYGYTF. The CDR3 DNA follows: TGTGCCAGCAGTTACCGCCCCGGGAAAGCGTATGGCTACACCTTC.

V and J are TRBV3-1 (or the pseudogene TRBV3-2) and TRBJ2-5; weak D call: TRBD2 (5 bases). V was shortened by 2 bases and J by 5 bases, with 21 bases between the two germline ends. The CDR3 has 17 residues. Germline V lookup: CDR1 LGHDT, CDR2 YNNKEL (reference sequence). CDR3 DNA: TGTGCCAGCAGCCAACCTCTGAACGTGGCTCGCGGGGAGACCCAGTACTTC. This gives the protein CASSQPLNVARGETQYF.

V usage is TRBV6-5 and J usage is TRBJ1-2, with TRBD1 matching over 10 bases. Germline CDR1 MNHEY, CDR2 SVGAGI. The ends lost 10 bases at V and 4 bases at J; junction bases unmatched: 6. The CDR3 has 13 residues. CDR3 DNA: TGTGCCACCACGACAGGGGGCGGCTATGGCTACACCTTC. It is translated as CATTTGGGYGYTF.

This CDR3 is CASSKGAERLQETQYF. The CDR3 region has the DNA TGTGCCAGCAGCAAAGGGGCTGAGAGACTACAAGAGACCCAGTACTTC. The chain combines TRBV21-1 with TRBJ2-5; TRBD2, the table's D call, was not compared with the DNA. TRBV21-1 is a pseudogene. CDR3 length: 16 residues.

The rearrangement joins TRBV18 to TRBJ1-5; possibly TRBD1 for D (5 bases). Between the trimmed V and J ends, which lost 3 bases and 0 bases, there was a span of 12 bases. This CDR3 spans 16 amino acids. Per germline, CDR1 KGHSH and CDR2 LQKENI. The CDR3 here is CASSPSGTYSNQPQHF. CDR3 DNA: TGTGCCAGCTCACCCTCAGGGACTTATAGCAATCAGCCCCAGCATTTT.

The chain has TRBV29-1 and TRBJ2-7; TRBD2 aligns across 10 bases. The junction had 4 bases not matched to a gene; V was cut back by 1 base and J by 4 bases. In germline, CDR1 is SQVTM, CDR2 ANQGSEA. The length of the CDR3 is 14 residues. The CDR3 here is CSVEGLAGVYEQYF. CDR3 bases: TGCAGCGTTGAAGGTCTAGCGGGGGTATACGAGCAGTACTTC.

The rearrangement links TRBV5-1 to TRBJ2-7, with TRBD1 as a possible D gene (5 bases). The CDR3 sequence is 15 residues long. V was shortened by 0 bases and J by 5 bases, with 15 bases between the two germline ends. The germline V gene has CDR1 SGHRS and CDR2 YFSETQ. The CDR3 DNA is TGCGCCAGCAGCTTGGAGGCCAGGGCGGCTAACGAGCAGTACTTC. It translates to CASSLEARAANEQYF.

The V gene is TRBV18, the J gene TRBJ2-1; 7 positions match TRBD1. This CDR3 comprises 15 residues. Germline V gene data show CDR1 as KGHSH and CDR2 as LQKENI. The trim removed 3 bases at V and 2 bases at J, leaving 4 bases unmatched. CDR3 sequence: CASSPGQGAYNEQFF. The CDR3 region has the DNA TGTGCCAGCTCACCCGGGCAGGGGGCCTACAATGAGCAGTTCTTC.

The chain is built from TRBV6-2 or TRBV6-3 and TRBJ2-2; TRBD1 is a possible D gene (8 bases). Trimming left V 6 bases short and J 7 bases short, with 21 bases between. This CDR3 is built from 16 residues. CDR1 and CDR2 (germline): MNHEY, SVGEGT. In nucleotides, the CDR3 is TGTGCCAGCAGCCCTCACGGGGGGACAGGTGACGGGGAGCTGTTTTTT. The encoded protein is CASSPHGGTGDGELFF.

The chain employs TRBV6-5 and TRBJ1-1; possible D gene TRBD1, 5 bases. Trimming shortened V by 0 bases and J by 3 bases, and 14 bases separated the two germline ends. Looked up from germline, CDR1 is MNHEY and CDR2 is SVGAGI. The CDR3 runs to 16 residues. For the CDR3, the DNA is TGTGCCAGCAGTTACTCAGGCAGGGTTAGTCACACTGAAGCTTTCTTT. Translated: CASSYSGRVSHTEAFF.

V and J are TRBV4-2 and TRBJ1-5, with 10 bases matching TRBD1. Germline lookup yields CDR1 LGHNA and CDR2 YNFKEQ. CDR3 length: 15 amino acids. The V segment lost 4 bases and the J segment 4 bases; nucleotides outside the gene matches: 4. The CDR3 loop is CASSPQDRGNQPQHF. DNA for the CDR3: TGTGCCAGCAGCCCTCAGGACAGGGGGAATCAGCCCCAGCATTTT.

The genes are TRBV28 and TRBJ1-4; D is possibly TRBD1 (6 bases). Germline V lookup: CDR1 MDHEN, CDR2 SYDVKM. V shed 1 base and J shed 3 bases, with 9 bases lying between them. There are 15 residues in the CDR3. CDR3 nucleotide sequence: TGTGCCAGCAGTTTATACAGGGCGGCTAATGAAAAACTGTTTTTT. Translating gives CASSLYRAANEKLFF.

The chain is built from TRBV28 and TRBJ1-1, with 8 bases fitting TRBD1. This CDR3 spans 15 amino acids. The germline CDR1 and CDR2 sequences are MDHEN and SYDVKM. The V and J ends lost 6 bases and 2 bases, in that order; junction bases with no gene match: 8. The CDR3 region is CASRTIGTGNTEAFF. The CDR3 bases are TGTGCCAGCAGGACCATTGGGACAGGCAACACTGAAGCTTTCTTT.

V and J are TRBV7-9 and TRBJ2-3; TRBD2 matches 10 bases. The V gene end was trimmed by 2 bases and the J gene end by 2 bases; junction bases not matched to a gene: 4. Germline values: CDR1 SEHNR, CDR2 FQNEAQ (reference sequence). This CDR3 has 16 residues. This CDR3 is CASSLSGGAYTDTQYF. CDR3 nucleotide sequence: TGTGCCAGCAGCTTAAGCGGGGGGGCCTACACAGATACGCAGTATTTT.

The chain joins TRBV28 to TRBJ2-3; TRBD1 agrees at 10 bases. Germline-derived CDR1 and CDR2 are MDHEN and SYDVKM. V lost 6 bases, J lost 2 bases, and 11 bases stayed unmatched. The CDR3 is made up of 17 amino acids. The CDR3 region is CASSPPLGTGDTDTQYF. In nucleotides, the CDR3 is TGTGCCAGCAGCCCCCCCTTGGGGACAGGGGACACAGATACGCAGTATTTT.

V and J are TRBV27 and TRBJ1-1; D possibly corresponds to TRBD1 (5 bases). CDR1 is MNHEY and CDR2 is SMNVEV in the germline V gene (reference sequence). V gave up 6 bases and J gave up 3 bases, with 11 bases separating them. The length of the CDR3 is 13 residues. The CDR3 protein is CASRLIGDTEAFF. The CDR3 DNA follows: TGTGCCAGCAGACTGATAGGGGACACTGAAGCTTTCTTT.

The rearrangement joins TRBV28 to TRBJ2-1; 14 nucleotides align to TRBD2. V dropped 4 bases and J dropped 5; count of bases not matched to a gene: 4. The CDR3 consists of 16 residues. CDR1 and CDR2 from the germline V gene are MDHEN and SYDVKM. CDR3: CASSYLTSGGDNEQFF. DNA of the CDR3: TGTGCCAGCAGTTACCTGACTAGCGGGGGGGACAATGAGCAGTTCTTC.

Only a few counts were recorded for this clone. The rearrangement links TRBV9 to TRBJ2-7; no clear D gene. This CDR3 contains 11 residues. Between the trimmed V and J ends, which lost 3 bases and 7 bases, there was a span of 8 bases. CDR1 and CDR2 from the germline V gene are SGDLS and YYNGEE. The CDR3 nucleotides are TGTGCCAGCAGCGGTGGGCGTGAGCAGTACTTC. This sequence encodes CASSGGREQYF. The variable domain in full, with the rest retrieved from reference TRBV9 and TRBJ2-7, is DSGVTQTPKHLITATGQRVTLRCSPRSGDLSVYWYQQSLDQGLQFLIQYYNGEERAKGNILERFSAQQFPDLHSELNLSSLELGDSALYFCASSGGREQYFGPGTRLTVT.

V and J are TRBV10-3 and TRBJ2-5; no reliable D call. Germline CDR1 reads ENHRY; CDR2 reads SYGVKD. The CDR3 is 12 amino acids. Trimming pared 4 bases from V and 2 bases from J, leaving 5 bases between. Here the CDR3 reads CAISAPQETQYF. The DNA for the CDR3 is TGTGCCATCAGTGCCCCACAAGAGACCCAGTACTTC.

The rearrangement links TRBV6-2 or TRBV6-3 to TRBJ2-7, with D possibly being TRBD2 (7 bases). Trimming removed 7 bases at V and 3 bases at J, with 13 bases between. CDR1 MNHEY and CDR2 SVGEGT come from the germline V gene. The CDR3 is 13 residues long. CDR3 sequence reads: CASNPGGLYEQYF. The CDR3 DNA reads as TGTGCCAGCAACCCCGGGGGGCTCTACGAGCAGTACTTC.

This chain uses TRBV9 with TRBJ1-2, with 7 bases matching TRBD1. This CDR3 has 13 amino acids. The germline V gene has CDR1 SGDLS and CDR2 YYNGEE. The trim removed 3 bases at V and 4 bases at J, leaving 3 bases unmatched. The DNA for the CDR3 is TGTGCCAGCAGCGGCCGGGACAGCTATGGCTACACCTTC. Translated: CASSGRDSYGYTF.